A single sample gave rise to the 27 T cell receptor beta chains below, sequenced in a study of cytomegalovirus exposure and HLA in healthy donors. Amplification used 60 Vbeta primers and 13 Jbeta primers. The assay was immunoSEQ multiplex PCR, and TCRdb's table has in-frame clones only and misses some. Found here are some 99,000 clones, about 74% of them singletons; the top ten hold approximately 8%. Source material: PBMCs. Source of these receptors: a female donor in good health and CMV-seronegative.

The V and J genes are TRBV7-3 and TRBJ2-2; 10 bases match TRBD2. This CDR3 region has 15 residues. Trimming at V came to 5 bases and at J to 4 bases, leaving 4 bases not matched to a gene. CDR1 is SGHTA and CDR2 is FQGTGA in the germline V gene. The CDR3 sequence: CASSVAGGSTGELFF. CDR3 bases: TGTGCCAGCAGCGTAGCGGGAGGTAGCACCGGGGAGCTGTTTTTT.

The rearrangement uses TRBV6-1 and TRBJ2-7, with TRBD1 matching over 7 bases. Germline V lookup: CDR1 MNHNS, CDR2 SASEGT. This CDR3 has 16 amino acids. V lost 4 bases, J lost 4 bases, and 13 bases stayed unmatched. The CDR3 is CASSAPTGQAFYEQYF. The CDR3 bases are TGTGCCAGCAGTGCCCCGACAGGACAGGCATTTTACGAGCAGTACTTC.

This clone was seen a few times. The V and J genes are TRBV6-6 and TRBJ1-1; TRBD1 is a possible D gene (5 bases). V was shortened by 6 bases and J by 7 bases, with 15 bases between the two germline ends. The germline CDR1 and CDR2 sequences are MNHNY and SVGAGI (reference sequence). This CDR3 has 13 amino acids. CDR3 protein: CASRHEGASEAFF. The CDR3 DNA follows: TGTGCCAGCAGGCACGAAGGGGCAAGTGAAGCTTTCTTT.

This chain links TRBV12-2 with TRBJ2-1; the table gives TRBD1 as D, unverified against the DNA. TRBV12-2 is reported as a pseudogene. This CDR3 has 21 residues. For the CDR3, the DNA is TGTGCAAGTCGCTTAGCCCTCCGGGGCAGGGGGCAATTTTGTTCCTACAATGAGCAGTTCTTC. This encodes CASRLALRGRGQFCSYNEQFF.

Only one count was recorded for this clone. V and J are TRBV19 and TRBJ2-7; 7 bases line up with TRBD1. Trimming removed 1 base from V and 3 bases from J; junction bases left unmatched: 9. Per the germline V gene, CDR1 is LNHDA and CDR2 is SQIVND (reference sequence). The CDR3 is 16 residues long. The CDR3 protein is CASSIAARQGFYEQYF. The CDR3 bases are TGTGCCAGTAGTATAGCCGCGCGACAGGGATTCTACGAGCAGTACTTC.

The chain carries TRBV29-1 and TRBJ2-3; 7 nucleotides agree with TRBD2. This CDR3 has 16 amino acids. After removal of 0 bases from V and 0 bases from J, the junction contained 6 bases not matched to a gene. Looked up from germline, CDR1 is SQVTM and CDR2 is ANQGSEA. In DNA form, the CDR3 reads TGCAGCGTTGAAGAGGCCAGACTAGCAAGCACAGATACGCAGTATTTT. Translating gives CSVEEARLASTDTQYF.

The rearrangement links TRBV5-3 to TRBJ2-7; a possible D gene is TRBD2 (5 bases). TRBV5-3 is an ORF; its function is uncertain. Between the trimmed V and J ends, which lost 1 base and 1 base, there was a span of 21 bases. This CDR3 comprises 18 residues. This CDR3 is CARSLWVGKRETSYEQYF. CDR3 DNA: TGTGCCAGAAGCTTGTGGGTTGGGAAAAGGGAGACGTCCTACGAGCAGTACTTC.

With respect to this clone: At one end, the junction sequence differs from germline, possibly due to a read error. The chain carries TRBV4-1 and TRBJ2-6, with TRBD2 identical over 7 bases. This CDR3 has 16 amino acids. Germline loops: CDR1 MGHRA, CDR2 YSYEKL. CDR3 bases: TGCGCCAGCAGTCAAGGGAGGGGTACTGGGGCCAACGTCCTGACTTTC. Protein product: CASSQGRGTGANVLTF.

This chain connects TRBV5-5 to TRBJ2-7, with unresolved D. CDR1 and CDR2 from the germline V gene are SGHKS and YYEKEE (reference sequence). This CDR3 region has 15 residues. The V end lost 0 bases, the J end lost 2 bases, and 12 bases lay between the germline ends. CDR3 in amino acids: CASSLDVTSAYEQYF. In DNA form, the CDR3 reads TGTGCCAGCAGCTTGGATGTGACTTCCGCCTACGAGCAGTACTTC.

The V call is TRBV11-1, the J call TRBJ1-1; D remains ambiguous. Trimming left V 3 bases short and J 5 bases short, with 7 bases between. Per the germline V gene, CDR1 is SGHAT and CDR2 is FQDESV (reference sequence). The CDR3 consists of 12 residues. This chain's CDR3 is CASSFEGTEAFF. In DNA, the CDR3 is TGTGCCAGCAGCTTCGAGGGAACTGAAGCTTTCTTT.

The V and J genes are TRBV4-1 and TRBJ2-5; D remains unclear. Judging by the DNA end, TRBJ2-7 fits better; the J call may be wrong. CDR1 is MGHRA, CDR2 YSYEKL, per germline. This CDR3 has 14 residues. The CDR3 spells CASSQDHVKYEQYF. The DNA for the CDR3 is TGCGCCAGCAGCCAAGATCATGTCAAATACGAGCAGTACTTC.

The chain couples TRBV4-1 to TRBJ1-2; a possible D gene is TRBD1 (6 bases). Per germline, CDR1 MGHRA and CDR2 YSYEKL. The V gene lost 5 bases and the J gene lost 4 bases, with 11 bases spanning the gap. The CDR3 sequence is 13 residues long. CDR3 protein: CASSYVQGYGYTF. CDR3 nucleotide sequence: TGCGCCAGCAGCTACGTACAGGGCTATGGCTACACCTTC.

DNA of the CDR3: TGTGCCAGCAGCGCCGGGACTGTCTTCTCTGGAAACACCATATATTTT. This gives the protein CASSAGTVFSGNTIYF. This rearrangement joins TRBV5-8 to TRBJ1-3; D perhaps matches TRBD1 (5 bases). Germline V gives CDR1 SGHTS, CDR2 YDEGEE. Trimming removed 4 bases at V and 0 bases at J, with 14 bases between. CDR3 size: 16 residues.

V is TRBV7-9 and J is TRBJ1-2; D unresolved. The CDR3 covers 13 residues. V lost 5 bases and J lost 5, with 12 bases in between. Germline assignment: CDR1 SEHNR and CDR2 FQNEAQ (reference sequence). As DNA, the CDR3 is TGTGCCAGCAGCCTAAAGGAGTATTATGGCTACACCTTC. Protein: CASSLKEYYGYTF.

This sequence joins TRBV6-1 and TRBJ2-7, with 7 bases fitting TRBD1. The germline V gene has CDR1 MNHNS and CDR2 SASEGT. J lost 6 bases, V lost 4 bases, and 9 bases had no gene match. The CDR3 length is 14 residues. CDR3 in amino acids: CASSVDRAFGEQYF. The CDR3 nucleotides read TGTGCCAGCAGTGTCGACAGGGCGTTCGGCGAGCAGTACTTC.

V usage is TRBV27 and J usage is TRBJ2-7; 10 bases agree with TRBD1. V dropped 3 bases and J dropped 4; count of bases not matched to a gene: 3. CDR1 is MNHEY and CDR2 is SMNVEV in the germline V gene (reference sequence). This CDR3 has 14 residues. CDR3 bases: TGTGCCAGCAGTTTGGGACAGGGGCGGTACGAGCAGTACTTC. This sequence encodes CASSLGQGRYEQYF.

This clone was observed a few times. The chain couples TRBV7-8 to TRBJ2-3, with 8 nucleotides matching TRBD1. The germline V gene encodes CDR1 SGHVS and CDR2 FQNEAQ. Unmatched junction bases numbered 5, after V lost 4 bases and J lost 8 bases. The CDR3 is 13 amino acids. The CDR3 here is CASSSTGAGTQYF. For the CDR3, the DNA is TGTGCCAGCAGCTCGACAGGGGCGGGTACGCAGTATTTT.

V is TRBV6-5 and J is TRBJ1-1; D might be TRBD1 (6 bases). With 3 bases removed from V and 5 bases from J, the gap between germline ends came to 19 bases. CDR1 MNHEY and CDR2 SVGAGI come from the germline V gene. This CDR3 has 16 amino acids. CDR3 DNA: TGTGCCAGCAGTTATAGGGGGGGCAGGGTCTCGACTGAAGCTTTCTTT. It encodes CASSYRGGRVSTEAFF.

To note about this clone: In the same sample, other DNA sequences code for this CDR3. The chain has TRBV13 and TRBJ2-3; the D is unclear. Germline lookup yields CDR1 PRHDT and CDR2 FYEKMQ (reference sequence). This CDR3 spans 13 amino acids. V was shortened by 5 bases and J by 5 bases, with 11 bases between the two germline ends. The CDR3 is CASSALDGDTQYF. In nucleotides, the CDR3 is TGTGCCAGCAGCGCCCTAGATGGAGATACGCAGTATTTT.

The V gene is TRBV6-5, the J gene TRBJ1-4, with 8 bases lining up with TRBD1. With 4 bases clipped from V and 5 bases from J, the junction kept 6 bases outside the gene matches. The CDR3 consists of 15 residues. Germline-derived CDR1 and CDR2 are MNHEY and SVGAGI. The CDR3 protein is CASSFTRQGNEKLFF. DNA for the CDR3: TGTGCCAGCAGTTTTACGCGACAGGGGAATGAAAAACTGTTTTTT.

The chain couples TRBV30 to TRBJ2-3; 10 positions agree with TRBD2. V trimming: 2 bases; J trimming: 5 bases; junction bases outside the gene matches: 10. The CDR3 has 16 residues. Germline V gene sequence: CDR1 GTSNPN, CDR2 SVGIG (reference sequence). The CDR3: CAWSKEKAGGKDTQYF. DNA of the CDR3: TGTGCCTGGAGTAAAGAAAAAGCGGGAGGGAAAGATACGCAGTATTTT.

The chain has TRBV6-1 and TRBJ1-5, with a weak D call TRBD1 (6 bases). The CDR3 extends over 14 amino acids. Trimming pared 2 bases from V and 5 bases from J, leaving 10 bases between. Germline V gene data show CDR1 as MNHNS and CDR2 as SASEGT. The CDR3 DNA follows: TGTGCCAGCAGTGAAATGGGGGGGCATCAGCCCCAGCATTTT. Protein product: CASSEMGGHQPQHF.

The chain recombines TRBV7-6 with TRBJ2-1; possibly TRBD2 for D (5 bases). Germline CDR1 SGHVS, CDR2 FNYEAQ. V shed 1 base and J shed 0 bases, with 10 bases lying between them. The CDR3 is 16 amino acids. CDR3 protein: CASSLGATSSYNEQFF. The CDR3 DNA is TGTGCCAGCAGCTTAGGGGCAACTAGCTCCTACAATGAGCAGTTCTTC. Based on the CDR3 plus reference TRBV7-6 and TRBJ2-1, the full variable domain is GAGVSQSPRYKVTKRGQDVALRCDPISGHVSLYWYRQALGQGPEFLTYFNYEAQQDKSGLPNDRFSAERPEGSISTLTIQRTEQRDSAMYRCASSLGATSSYNEQFFGPGTRLTVL.

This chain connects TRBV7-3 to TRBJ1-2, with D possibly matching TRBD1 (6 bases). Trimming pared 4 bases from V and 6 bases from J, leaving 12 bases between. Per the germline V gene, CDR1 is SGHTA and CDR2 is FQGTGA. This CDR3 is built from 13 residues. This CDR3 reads CASSYSRGDGYTF. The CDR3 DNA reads TGTGCCAGCAGCTATTCCAGGGGAGATGGCTACACCTTC.

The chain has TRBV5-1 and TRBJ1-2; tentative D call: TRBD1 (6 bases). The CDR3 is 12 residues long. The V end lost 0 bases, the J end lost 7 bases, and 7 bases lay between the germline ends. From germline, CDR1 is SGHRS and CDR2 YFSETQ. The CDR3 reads CASSLDRVGYTF. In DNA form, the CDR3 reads TGCGCCAGCAGCTTGGACAGGGTTGGCTACACCTTC.

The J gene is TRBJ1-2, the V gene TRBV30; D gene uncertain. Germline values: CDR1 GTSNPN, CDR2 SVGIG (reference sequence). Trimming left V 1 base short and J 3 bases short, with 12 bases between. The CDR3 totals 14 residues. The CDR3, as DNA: TGTGCCTGGAGTGGGGGAGGAAATTACTATGGCTACACCTTC. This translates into CAWSGGGNYYGYTF.

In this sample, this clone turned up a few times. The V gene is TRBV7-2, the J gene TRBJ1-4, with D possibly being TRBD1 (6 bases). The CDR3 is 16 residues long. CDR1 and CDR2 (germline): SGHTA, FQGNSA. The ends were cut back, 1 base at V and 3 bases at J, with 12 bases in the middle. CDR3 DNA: TGTGCCAGCAGCTTAGGGACTAGGGGGGCTAATGAAAAACTGTTTTTT. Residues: CASSLGTRGANEKLFF.